These 19 T cell receptor beta chains share one sample of origin, sequenced in a study of tumor-infiltrating lymphocytes in primary liver carcinoma. Making TCR beta cDNA involved around 500 ng total RNA and a constant-region primer. Construction of TCR beta libraries relied on three successive nested multiplex PCR rounds employing slightly modified ARM-PCR. Primers for the first two PCR rounds were TRBV1-TRBV30 forward primers and a C-beta reverse primer (roughly 10 cycles per round). TCRdb redid the calling of the multiplex PCR reads with MiXCR, one entry per CDR3 protein. The sample contains about 200,000 distinct CDR3 sequences, 65% of which appear only once. Germline DNA was also extracted, with blood RNA taken from unsorted whole blood. Sequencing was carried out using peripheral blood. These receptors came from a woman in her fifties or sixties with primary liver carcinoma and hepatitis B virus infection.

The table lists this clonotype with many counts. The gene calls are TRBV6-5 and TRBJ2-5; D tentatively reads TRBD1 or TRBD2 (6 bases each). Germline values: CDR1 MNHEY, CDR2 SVGAGI. Between the trimmed V and J ends, which lost 5 bases and 5 bases, there was a span of 18 bases. The CDR3 has 15 amino acids. CDR3 in amino acids: CASSNRAGGTETQYF. CDR3 nucleotides: TGTGCCAGCAGTAACAGGGCTGGGGGGACCGAGACCCAGTACTTC.

On this clonotype: This could be a read error, since a much larger clone is one nucleotide away. The V call is TRBV12-3 or TRBV12-4, the J call TRBJ1-4; possible D gene TRBD1, 5 bases. There are 14 residues in the CDR3. The CDR3 DNA reads as TGTGCCAGCAGTTTACACAGGAGGGATGAAGAACTGTTTTTT. It codes for CASSLHRRDEELFF.

With regard to this clonotype: At one end, the junction sequence differs from germline, possibly due to a read error. The chain employs TRBV11-3 and TRBJ1-1, with D possibly TRBD1 on 5 matching bases. CDR3 size: 13 residues. The germline V gene has CDR1 SGHNT and CDR2 YENEEA. This CDR3 reads CASSPSPDSRALF. The CDR3 DNA reads TGTGCCAGCAGCCCCTCCCCTGACAGCAGGGCTTTATTT.

A note on this clonotype: At one of its ends the junction is not consistent with the germline gene, which may arise from a read error. The chain employs TRBV11-2 and TRBJ2-3; either TRBD1 or TRBD2 may supply D (7 bases each). From germline, CDR1 is SGHAT and CDR2 FQNNGV. The CDR3 runs 14 residues. CDR3 protein: CASNLARGGNTQCF. As DNA, the CDR3 is TGTGCCAGCAACTTAGCCAGGGGGGGAAATACGCAGTGTTTT.

As regards this clonotype: One junction end disagrees with the germline gene, perhaps due to a read error. The chain links TRBV11-2 to TRBJ2-5; 8 positions agree with TRBD1. This CDR3 has 16 residues. In germline, CDR1 is SGHAT, CDR2 FQNNGV. CDR3 nucleotide sequence: TGTGCCAACAGCTTAGGTACACAGGGGGTCTCAGAGACCCAGTACTTC. This sequence encodes CANSLGTQGVSETQYF. The entire variable domain, with the rest obtained from reference TRBV11-2 and TRBJ2-5, is as follows: EAGVAQSPRYKIIEKRQSVAFWCNPISGHATLYWYQQILGQGPKLLIQFQNNGVVDDSQLPKDRFSAERLKGVDSTLKIQPAKLEDSAVYLCANSLGTQGVSETQYFGPGTRLLVL.

Of note for this clonotype: This could be a read error, since a much larger clone is one nucleotide away. The rearrangement links TRBV4-1 to TRBJ2-1; D gene unclear. CDR1 is MGHRA, CDR2 YSYEKL, per germline. There are 12 residues in the CDR3. Here the CDR3 reads CASRQGSNEQFF. Written as DNA, the CDR3 is TGCGCCAGCAGACAAGGAAGCAATGAGCAGTTCTTC.

This clonotype was observed once. The chain is built from TRBV11-2 and TRBJ2-7; D gene ambiguous. The V gene's germline CDR1 is SGHAT and CDR2 FQNNGV. Deletions cut 8 bases from V and 1 base from J, with 15 bases between. CDR3 length equals 14 residues. The CDR3 bases are TGTGCCAGCCGCGACAAGGATTCATCCTACGAGCAGTACTTC. Translating it yields CASRDKDSSYEQYF.

Concerning this clonotype itself: This CDR3 is missing its conserved last phenylalanine or tryptophan, likely due to a read error. This rearrangement joins TRBV11-1 to TRBJ2-4; D not certain. This CDR3 region has 13 residues. CDR1 SGHAT and CDR2 FQDESV come from the germline V gene (reference sequence). The CDR3 DNA sequence: TGTGCCGGCAGCTTCAACAGACAAAACATTCAGTACTTG. It translates to CAGSFNRQNIQYL.

This clonotype turned up a few times. A single base separates this from a much larger clone, so it may be a read error. V is TRBV14 and J is TRBJ2-3; D gene ambiguous. Germline V gives CDR1 SGHDN, CDR2 FVKESK. V gave up 2 bases and J gave up 6 bases, with 12 bases separating them. This CDR3 spans 14 amino acids. CDR3: CASSQSSSGDTQYF. For the CDR3, the DNA is TGTGCCAGCAGCCAATCCAGTAGTGGGGATACGCAGTATTTT.

The DNA for the CDR3 is TGTGCCAGCAGTTCCCCCGAGCGGGTCCTCTACGAGCAGTACTTC. Protein sequence: CASSSPERVLYEQYF. The chain has TRBV28 and TRBJ2-7, with D possibly matching TRBD2 (6 bases). CDR1 and CDR2 from the germline V gene are MDHEN and SYDVKM. V was cut by 4 bases and J by 3 bases, with 16 bases left in between. CDR3 length equals 15 residues. Drawing the rest from reference TRBV28 and TRBJ2-7, the complete variable domain is DVKVTQSSRYLVKRTGEKVFLECVQDMDHENMFWYRQDPGLGLRLIYFSYDVKMKEKGDIPEGYSVSREKKERFSLILESASTNQTSMYLCASSSPERVLYEQYFGPGTRLTVT.

On this clonotype: Likely a read error: the CDR3 ends without its conserved phenylalanine or tryptophan. This rearrangement joins TRBV19 to TRBJ1-1; D is unresolved. Per the germline V gene, CDR1 is LNHDA and CDR2 is SQIVND (reference sequence). There are 13 residues in the CDR3. The V end lost 4 bases, the J end lost 6 bases, and 12 bases lay between the germline ends. The chain's CDR3 is CASSTIGGAEAFY. CDR3 nucleotides: TGTGCCAGTAGTACCATCGGTGGGGCTGAAGCTTTCTAT.

Remarks on this clonotype: A much larger clone is a single base away; this may be a read error. The chain has TRBV7-9 and TRBJ2-6; TRBD1 might be the D (5 bases). The CDR3 has 15 amino acids. Germline V lookup: CDR1 SEHNR, CDR2 FQNEAQ (reference sequence). CDR3 bases: TGTACCAGCAGCTTGGGGCGCTCTGGGGCCAACGTCCTGACTTTC. Amino acids: CTSSLGRSGANVLTF. The full variable domain, rest sourced from reference TRBV7-9 and TRBJ2-6, is DTGVSQNPRHKITKRGQNVTFRCDPISEHNRLYWYRQTLGQGPEFLTYFQNEAQLEKSRLLSDRFSAERPKGSFSTLEIQRTEQGDSAMYLCTSSLGRSGANVLTFGAGSRLTVL.

Concerning this clonotype: One junction end disagrees with the germline gene, perhaps due to a read error. The rearrangement uses TRBV5-1 and TRBJ2-7; a possible D gene is TRBD2 (5 bases). The CDR3 loop spans 14 amino acids. Per germline, CDR1 SGHRS and CDR2 YFSETQ. The CDR3 region has the DNA TGCGCCAGCAGCTTGTCACTAGATACCTACGAGCTGTACTTC. Protein product: CASSLSLDTYELYF.

As regards this clonotype: At one end, the junction sequence differs from germline, possibly due to a read error. V usage is TRBV29-1 and J usage is TRBJ2-2; possible D gene TRBD2, 6 bases. Germline CDR1 reads SQVTM; CDR2 reads ANQGSEA. The CDR3 loop spans 14 amino acids. The chain's CDR3 is CGVNAGMGSGELLF. The CDR3 DNA follows: TGCGGCGTTAACGCGGGAATGGGATCCGGGGAGCTGTTGTTT.

This clonotype came up once. In this CDR3 the conserved last residue, phenylalanine or tryptophan, is missing, so a read error is likely. The V and J genes are TRBV11-2 and TRBJ2-2, with D tentatively TRBD2 (5 bases). The CDR3 extends over 15 amino acids. V lost 5 bases to trimming and J lost 5 bases, with 15 bases between them. Germline V lookup: CDR1 SGHAT, CDR2 FQNNGV. The DNA of the CDR3 is TGTGCCAGCAGCCGCATTGAACGGAGGACCGGGGAGCTGTTTATT. Its protein is CASSRIERRTGELFI.

Regarding this clonotype: This may arise from a read error, as a much more abundant clone is one base away. The J gene is TRBJ1-5, the V gene TRBV5-1; D is unresolved. Germline lookup yields CDR1 SGHRS and CDR2 YFSETQ. This CDR3 is 13 amino acids long. The CDR3 DNA is TGCTCCAGCAGGAGGGAGCCGGGACAGCCCCAGCATTTT. Translating it yields CSSRREPGQPQHF.

Only one count was recorded for this clonotype. This may be a read error: a much more frequent sequence differs by one nucleotide. This chain links TRBV6-5 with TRBJ2-1; 7 bases are shared with TRBD1. Germline lookup yields CDR1 MNHEY and CDR2 SVGAGI. This CDR3 has 15 amino acids. Trimming took 4 bases from V and 7 from J; bases not matched to a gene: 10. The CDR3 bases are TGTGCCAGCAGTTGCTTGACAGGGAGAAGGAATGAGCAGTTCTTC. The encoded protein is CASSCLTGRRNEQFF.

To note about this clonotype: This sequence may be a read error, since a much larger clone differs from it by one base. The chain joins TRBV13 to TRBJ2-7, with no clear D. CDR3 length equals 14 residues. V was cut by 7 bases and J by 5 bases, with 18 bases left in between. In germline, CDR1 is PRHDT, CDR2 FYEKMQ (reference sequence). The CDR3: CASMKKKEVNEQYF. The CDR3 nucleotides are TGTGCCAGCATGAAGAAAAAGGAAGTAAACGAGCAGTACTTC.

This clonotype is a singleton in its sample. A read error may produce the germline difference seen at one junction end. This chain joins TRBV10-3 and TRBJ2-2; 10 positions match TRBD1. From germline, CDR1 is ENHRY and CDR2 SYGVKD. The CDR3 totals 15 residues. In DNA form, the CDR3 reads TGTGCCATCAGGGACAGGGGGGAGGACACCGGGGAGCTGCTTTTT. This translates into CAIRDRGEDTGELLF.